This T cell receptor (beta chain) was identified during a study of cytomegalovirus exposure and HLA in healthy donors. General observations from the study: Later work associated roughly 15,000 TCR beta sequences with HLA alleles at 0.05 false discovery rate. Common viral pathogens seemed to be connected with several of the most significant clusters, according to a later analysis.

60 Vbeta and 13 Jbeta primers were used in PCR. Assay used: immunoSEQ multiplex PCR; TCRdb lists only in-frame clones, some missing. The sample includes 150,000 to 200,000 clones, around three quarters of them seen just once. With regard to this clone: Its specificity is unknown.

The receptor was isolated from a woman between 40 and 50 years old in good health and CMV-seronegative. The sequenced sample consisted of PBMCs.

CDR3 amino acids: CASSQGTSQGYTF. The DNA for the CDR3 is TGTGCCAGCAGCCAAGGGACAAGCCAGGGCTACACCTTC. The V and J genes are TRBV4-2 and TRBJ1-2; TRBD1 might be the D (5 bases). The CDR3 sequence is 13 residues long. The V and J ends lost 1 base and 8 bases respectively, with 11 bases between them. Germline values: CDR1 LGHNA, CDR2 YNFKEQ.